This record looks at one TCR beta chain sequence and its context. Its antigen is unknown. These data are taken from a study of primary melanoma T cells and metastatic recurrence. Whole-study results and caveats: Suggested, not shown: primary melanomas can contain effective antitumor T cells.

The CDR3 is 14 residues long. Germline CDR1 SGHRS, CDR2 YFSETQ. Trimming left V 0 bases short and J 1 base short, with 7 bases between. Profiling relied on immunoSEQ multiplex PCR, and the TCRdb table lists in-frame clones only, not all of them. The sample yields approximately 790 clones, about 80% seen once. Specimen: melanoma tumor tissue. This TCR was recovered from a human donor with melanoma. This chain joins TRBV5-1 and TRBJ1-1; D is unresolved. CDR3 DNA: TGCGCCAGCAGCTTGGGTTGGAAGAACACTGAAGCTTTCTTT. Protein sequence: CASSLGWKNTEAFF.